The clone carrying this T cell receptor (beta chain) occurred a few times. Its target is unknown. The data derive from a study of shared clonotypes between healthy human individuals. Study-wide findings and caveats: Among non-shared clonotypes, generation probabilities were lower than among those shared by all four donors.

Germline V lookup: CDR1 SGHVS, CDR2 FNYEAQ. The CDR3 is made up of 15 amino acids. Trimming stripped 4 bases from V and 6 bases from J, with 18 bases between. Measured with immunoSEQ multiplex PCR; TCRdb has only the in-frame clones, and not every one. Among 950,000 to 1,100,000 clones, 65% to 75% were seen once, and the ten largest hold approximately 1.5%. Free of recent acute infections or vaccinations, the donors were healthy HIV-negative adults. The sequence was collected from a man between 18 and 35 years old in good health. Sequencing input: memory CD4+ T cells sorted from blood. Subset defined: CD45RA-negative fraction. V gene TRBV7-6 combines with J gene TRBJ1-2; a weak D match, TRBD1 (6 bases). CDR3 region: CASSSGVPGYDGYTF. The CDR3 DNA is TGTGCCAGCAGCTCAGGGGTCCCAGGGTATGATGGCTACACCTTC.